Listed below are T cell receptor beta chains from one sample, sequenced in a study of blood T cell repertoires in COVID-19. The method was immunoSEQ multiplex PCR; TCRdb's version includes in-frame clones alone and lacks a portion of them. The sample yields 250,000 to 350,000 clones, about 86% seen once. Sequenced sample: peripheral blood. These receptor sequences come from a woman aged 25 to 39 who had recovered from COVID-19. Each CDR3 is given with its conserved first and last residue. D genes are given only for firm matches. Rows give clone size only sometimes, using once, few, many, or a class for an expanded clone.

TRBV6-1,NA,TRBJ1-1,NA,TGTGCCAGCAGTGGATTATTGACAGTTTCGAACACTGAAGCTTTCTTT,CASSGLLTVSNTEAFF
TRBV5-1,NA,TRBJ1-3,NA,TGCGCCAGCAGCTTAGGTGTTGCGGGTAATGGAAACACCATATATTTT,CASSLGVAGNGNTIYF
TRBV20-1,once,TRBJ2-7,TRBD1,TGCAGTGCTAGTAGGGGACAGTTTTTCGAGCAGTACTTC,CSASRGQFFEQYF
TRBV28,many,TRBJ1-3,NA,TGTGCCAGCAGCCCGACACCCGGAAACACCATATATTTT,CASSPTPGNTIYF
TRBV11-2,NA,TRBJ2-7,TRBD1,TGTGCCAGCAGCCCAACGGGACAGGACTCGTACTTC,CASSPTGQDSYF
TRBV13,once,TRBJ1-1,TRBD1,TGTGCCAGCAGCTTAGGCAGGGACAGAAACACTGAAGCTTTCTTT,CASSLGRDRNTEAFF
TRBV12-3/TRBV12-4,NA,TRBJ1-2,NA,TGTGCCAGCAGTTTTGGGCTGGACTATGGCTACACCTTC,CASSFGLDYGYTF
TRBV5-6,NA,TRBJ2-2,TRBD1,TGTGCCAGCAGCTTAGCTAACAGGGGGCATGCGAACACCGGGGAGCTGTTTTTT,CASSLANRGHANTGELFF
TRBV12-3/TRBV12-4,NA,TRBJ1-2,NA,TGTGCCAGCAGTTTATTAACAGCCAGTGGCTACACCTTC,CASSLLTASGYTF
TRBV5-4,NA,TRBJ2-6,NA,TGTGCCAGCGGCTCAGGTTCTGGGGCCAACGTCCTGACTTTC,CASGSGSGANVLTF
TRBV7-9,NA,TRBJ1-2,NA,TGTGCCAGCAGCTTATTAAACAGCATAAACTATGGCTACACCTTC,CASSLLNSINYGYTF
TRBV6-1,NA,TRBJ1-2,NA,TGTGCCAGCAGTGAAGCGACAGACAGTGGCTACACCTTC,CASSEATDSGYTF
TRBV6-5,NA,TRBJ1-4,NA,TGTGCCAGCAGGCCCCGGACTAATGAAAAACTGTTTTTT,CASRPRTNEKLFF
TRBV7-9,few,TRBJ1-2,NA,TGTGCCAGCGCATTCGACAGGAACTATGGCTACACCTTC,CASAFDRNYGYTF
TRBV5-8,NA,TRBJ2-3,TRBD2,TGTGCCAGCAGCTTGAGCGGGAGAGGTACAGATACGCAGTATTTT,CASSLSGRGTDTQYF
TRBV19,NA,TRBJ2-3,NA,TGTGCCAGTAGTATAGGGAGCGCAGATACGCAGTATTTT,CASSIGSADTQYF
TRBV4-2,NA,TRBJ2-3,NA,TGTGCCAGCAGCCCTGCCGGGGATACGCAGTATTTT,CASSPAGDTQYF
TRBV19,few,TRBJ2-1,NA,TGTGCCACCCGTTACACGGGACTTATCGGTGAGCAGTTCTTC,CATRYTGLIGEQFF
TRBV2,NA,TRBJ1-2,TRBD1,TGTGCCAGCAGCGGGACAGGGAGCTATGGCTACACCTTC,CASSGTGSYGYTF
TRBV4-1,NA,TRBJ2-1,TRBD1,TGCGCCAGCAGCCGGGACAGGCTTTACAATGAGCAGTTCTTC,CASSRDRLYNEQFF
TRBV11-2,NA,TRBJ1-4,TRBD1,TGTGCCAGCAGCTTAGCGGGACAGGGGGGTGAAAAACTGTTTTTT,CASSLAGQGGEKLFF
TRBV7-2,NA,TRBJ1-1,NA,TGTGCCAGCGGGCTATCTATTTTGAGCACTGAAGCTTTCTTT,CASGLSILSTEAFF
TRBV28,NA,TRBJ1-2,TRBD1,TGTGCCAGCAGTTTCCAGGGGGCGCTGAATAACTATGGCTACACCTTC,CASSFQGALNNYGYTF
TRBV7-8,NA,TRBJ2-7,NA,TGTGCCAGCAGCTTAGTATCGGGAAGCTACGAGCAGTACTTC,CASSLVSGSYEQYF
TRBV5-1,NA,TRBJ2-7,TRBD1,TGCGCCAGCAGCTTGGGTACCCAGGGGGCGCGGTACGAGCAGTACTTC,CASSLGTQGARYEQYF
TRBV7-2,NA,TRBJ2-7,TRBD1,TGTGCCAGCAGATGGACAGGCGCCTCAAGGGAGCAGTACTTC,CASRWTGASREQYF
TRBV7-9,NA,TRBJ1-1,NA,TGTGCCAGCAGCTCAACCCAGGGATTCCGGACTGAAGCTTTCTTT,CASSSTQGFRTEAFF
TRBV27,NA,TRBJ1-1,NA,TGTGCCAGCAGCCCCCAGGTTGAGAGCACCACTGAAGCTTTCTTT,CASSPQVESTTEAFF
TRBV7-6,NA,TRBJ1-4,NA,TGTGCCAGCAGCCCCGAGAGTAGTGAAAAACTGTTTTTT,CASSPESSEKLFF
TRBV9,NA,TRBJ1-2,TRBD1,TGTGCCAGCAGCGACGCCGGGACAGGGTCTCATGGCTACACCTTC,CASSDAGTGSHGYTF
TRBV6-5,NA,TRBJ1-2,TRBD1,TGTGCCAGCTCCTGGGGGGACAGCTATGGCTACACCTTC,CASSWGDSYGYTF
TRBV10-2,NA,TRBJ1-1,NA,TGCGCCAGCGCCGGGTGGACTGAAGCTTTCTTT,CASAGWTEAFF
TRBV19,NA,TRBJ1-2,TRBD1,TGTGCCAGTAGTGCTCAGTTCCTTCCCGGGACAGGAAAGATTAACTATGGCTACACCTTC,CASSAQFLPGTGKINYGYTF
TRBV19,NA,TRBJ1-3,NA,TGTGCCAGTAGTCCAGAGGGGGAATCGGGTGGAAACACCATATATTTT,CASSPEGESGGNTIYF
TRBV27,once,TRBJ1-2,NA,TGTGCCAGCAGTTACGCGAGGAACTATGGCTACACCTTC,CASSYARNYGYTF
TRBV9,NA,TRBJ1-2,NA,TGTGCCAGCAGCGTAGGGGCAGCGGGATCTAACTATGGCTACACCTTC,CASSVGAAGSNYGYTF
TRBV28,NA,TRBJ1-2,TRBD1,TGTGCCAGCAGATCCACAGGGGGTACATGGGGCTACACCTTC,CASRSTGGTWGYTF
TRBV11-2,once,TRBJ2-3,NA,TGTGCCAGCAGCTTAGCCCAGTGGGGGCCTGGAGATACGCAGTATTTT,CASSLAQWGPGDTQYF
TRBV5-1,NA,TRBJ2-5,TRBD2,TGCGCCAGCAGCTTGGTTAGCGGGGGGGAAGAGACCCAGTACTTC,CASSLVSGGEETQYF
TRBV7-9,NA,TRBJ1-2,TRBD1,TGTGCCAGCGGATCGGACAGGGACTATGGCTACACCTTC,CASGSDRDYGYTF
TRBV3-1/TRBV3-2,NA,TRBJ1-1,NA,TGTGCCAGCAGCCAAGCTCGGACAGAAGCTTTCTTT,CASSQARTEAFF
TRBV7-9,once,TRBJ2-2,NA,TGTGCCAGCAGTCTACTCACGAACACCGGGGAGCTGTTTTTT,CASSLLTNTGELFF
TRBV19,once,TRBJ2-1,TRBD1,TGTGCCAGTAGTTCTACAGGGGGTTTAGGGAATGAGCAGTTCTTC,CASSSTGGLGNEQFF
TRBV18,NA,TRBJ2-5,NA,TGTGCCAGCTCACCGACTGAGGTGATAAAGACCCAGTACTTC,CASSPTEVIKTQYF
TRBV4-1,NA,TRBJ2-7,NA,TGCGCCAGCAGCCACAGCTTCCGGGACACTTCCTACGAGCAGTACTTC,CASSHSFRDTSYEQYF
TRBV5-4,NA,TRBJ2-1,TRBD1,TGTGCCAGCAGCTTGCTAGGGGGCTGGACAAATGAGCAGTTCTTC,CASSLLGGWTNEQFF
TRBV7-9,NA,TRBJ1-1,NA,TGTGCCAGCAGCGCACAGGGCACTGAAGCTTTCTTT,CASSAQGTEAFF
TRBV30,NA,TRBJ2-7,TRBD2,TGTGCCTGGAGGGAAGCGGGGGGTAGGTCCTACGAGCAGTACTTC,CAWREAGGRSYEQYF
TRBV9,few,TRBJ1-1,NA,TGTGCCAGCGGGAGGGATCCGAACACTGAAGCTTTCTTT,CASGRDPNTEAFF
TRBV30,NA,TRBJ1-6,NA,TGTGCCTGGAGCCCCGGGATAGCGAATTCACCCCTCCACTTT,CAWSPGIANSPLHF
TRBV15,NA,TRBJ1-4,NA,TGTGCCACCAGCAGTTACAGCGGAAAACTGTTTTTT,CATSSYSGKLFF
TRBV11-2,NA,TRBJ2-7,TRBD2,TGTGCCAGCAGCCTCGGGACTAGCGGGTACGAGCAGTACTTC,CASSLGTSGYEQYF
TRBV5-4,NA,TRBJ2-2,NA,TGTGCCAGCTCAGGGTATGAAGGGGAGCTGTTTTTT,CASSGYEGELFF
TRBV7-7,NA,TRBJ2-5,TRBD1,TGTGCTAGCAGCCCAATAGCACAGGGGGCTCGGGAGACCCAGTACTTC,CASSPIAQGARETQYF
TRBV4-1,NA,TRBJ1-5,NA,TGCGCCAGCAGCCCCCCAGGTCAGCCCCAGCATTTT,CASSPPGQPQHF